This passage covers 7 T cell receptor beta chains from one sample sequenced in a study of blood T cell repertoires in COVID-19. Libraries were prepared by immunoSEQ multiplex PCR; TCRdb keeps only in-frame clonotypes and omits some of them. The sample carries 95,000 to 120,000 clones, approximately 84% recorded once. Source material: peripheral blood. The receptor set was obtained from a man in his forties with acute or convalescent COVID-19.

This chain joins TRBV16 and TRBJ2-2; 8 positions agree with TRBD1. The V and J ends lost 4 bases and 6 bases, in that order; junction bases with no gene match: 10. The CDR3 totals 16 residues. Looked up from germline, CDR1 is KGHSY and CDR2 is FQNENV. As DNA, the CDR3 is TGTGCCAGCAGCCCCCCCGACAGGGGCTTTGCCGGGGAGCTGTTTTTT. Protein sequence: CASSPPDRGFAGELFF.

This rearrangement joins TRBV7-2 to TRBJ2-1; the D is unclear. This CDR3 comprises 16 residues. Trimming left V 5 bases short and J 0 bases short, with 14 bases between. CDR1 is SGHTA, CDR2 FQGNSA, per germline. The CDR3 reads CASSRPLRSSYNEQFF. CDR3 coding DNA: TGTGCCAGCAGCCGCCCACTTAGAAGCTCCTACAATGAGCAGTTCTTC.

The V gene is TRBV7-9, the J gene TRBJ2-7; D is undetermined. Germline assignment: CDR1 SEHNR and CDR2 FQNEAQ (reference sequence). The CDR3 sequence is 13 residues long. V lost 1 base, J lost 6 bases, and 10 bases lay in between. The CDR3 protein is CASSLGAETEQYF. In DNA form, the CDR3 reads TGTGCCAGCAGCTTAGGTGCAGAAACCGAGCAGTACTTC.

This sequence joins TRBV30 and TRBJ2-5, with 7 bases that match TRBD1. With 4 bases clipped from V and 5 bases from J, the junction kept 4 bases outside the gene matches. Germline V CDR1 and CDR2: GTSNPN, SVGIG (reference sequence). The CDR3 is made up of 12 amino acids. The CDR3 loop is CAWTTGMETQYF. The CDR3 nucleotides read TGTGCCTGGACGACAGGGATGGAGACCCAGTACTTC. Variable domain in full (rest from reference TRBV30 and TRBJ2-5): SQTIHQWPATLVQPVGSPLSLECTVEGTSNPNLYWYRQAAGRGLQLLFYSVGIGQISSEVPQNLSASRPQDRQFILSSKKLLLSDSGFYLCAWTTGMETQYFGPGTRLLVL.

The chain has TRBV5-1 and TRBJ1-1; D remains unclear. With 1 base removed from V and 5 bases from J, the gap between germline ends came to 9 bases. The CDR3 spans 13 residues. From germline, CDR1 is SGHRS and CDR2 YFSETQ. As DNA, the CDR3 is TGCGCCAGCAGCTTGCTGCCCGGGACTGAAGCTTTCTTT. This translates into CASSLLPGTEAFF.

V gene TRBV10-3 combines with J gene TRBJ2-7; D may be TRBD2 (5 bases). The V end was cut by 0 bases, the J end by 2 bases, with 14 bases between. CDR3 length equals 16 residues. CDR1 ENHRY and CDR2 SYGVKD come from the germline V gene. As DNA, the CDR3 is TGTGCCATCAGTGAGTCGACGGGATGGGCACCCTACGAGCAGTACTTC. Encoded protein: CAISESTGWAPYEQYF.

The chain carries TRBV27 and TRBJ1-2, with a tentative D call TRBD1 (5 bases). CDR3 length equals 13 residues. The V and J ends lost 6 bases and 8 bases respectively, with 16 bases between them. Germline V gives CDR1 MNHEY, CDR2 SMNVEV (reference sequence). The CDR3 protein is CASRAGLPGGYTF. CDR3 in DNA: TGTGCCAGCAGGGCGGGACTCCCGGGAGGCTACACCTTC.